The count of the clone carrying this T cell receptor (beta chain) is one. Clones were read by immunoSEQ multiplex PCR, and TCRdb kept only the in-frame ones, dropping some. In the table there are around 61,000 clones, roughly 87% of which are singletons. The CDR3 runs to 15 residues. Trimming took 0 bases from V and 5 from J, leaving 14 bases between them. CDR1 and CDR2 from the germline V gene are SGDLS and YYNGEE. This record comes from a study of blood T cell repertoires in COVID-19. Study summary: Collection of acute and convalescent COVID-19 samples took place in the United States, Italy and Spain.

Input material: peripheral blood. The genes are TRBV9 and TRBJ1-1, with D uncertain. The TCR originated in a woman aged 55-70 years with COVID-19, enrolled during active disease. The CDR3 region has the DNA TGTGCCAGCAGCGTAGGGGTCCAGGCTACAACTGAAGCTTTCTTT. Its translation is CASSVGVQATTEAFF.